This T cell receptor beta chain appears in the sequencing data of a study of T-cell reconstitution after alpha-beta-depleted transplantation in children. Unique molecular identifiers were incorporated when the TCRbeta library was constructed. TCRdb independently ran MiXCR on the PCR reads; one entry per CDR3 protein. The sample includes about 610,000 distinct CDR3 sequences, 10% seen only once; the top ten take 3.5% to 5%. Trimming shortened V by 0 bases and J by 0 bases, and 18 bases separated the two germline ends. The germline CDR1 and CDR2 sequences are DFQATT and SNEGSKA (reference sequence). CDR3 length: 18 residues. This clonotype was counted many times.

The sequence came from a human donor who donated a stem cell graft to a child with acute myeloid leukemia. The starting material was PBMCs from the stem cell graft donor, obtained from the stem cell graft. The chain is built from TRBV20-1 and TRBJ2-1; TRBD1 is a possible D gene (6 bases). CDR3 nucleotides: TGCAGTGCTAGAGATCTGAGTGGGGGCGAAATCTCCTACAATGAGCAGTTCTTC. Its protein is CSARDLSGGEISYNEQFF.